Given below is one TCR beta chain in context. Its antigen is still unknown. The sample is drawn from a study of T cell clones after liver transplantation. Study in general: Liver transplant recipients had immunosuppression withdrawal attempted within 2 years. Samples came pre-transplant, pre-randomization before withdrawal, and post-randomization after withdrawal ended. General study findings and limits: Circulating graft-donor-reactive CD4 TCRbeta sequences fell significantly post-transplant in most of the 8 subjects.

CD3+CD4+ and CD3+CD8+ cells were FACS-sorted from thawed unstimulated PBMCs. The germline V and J ends were trimmed by 6 bases and 0 bases, with 12 bases remaining between them. Germline V lookup: CDR1 WNHNN, CDR2 SYGVQD (reference sequence). The CDR3 consists of 14 residues. Clones were sequenced by immunoSEQ multiplex PCR, and TCRdb holds only the in-frame ones, with some missing. The data hold thousands of clones, with 65% to 80% observed a single time. The sequence was obtained from a human patient who received a liver transplant. A share of the T cells may be of graft donor origin. The genes are TRBV10-1 and TRBJ2-7, with D perhaps assigned TRBD1 or TRBD2 (5 bases each). The material was CD8+ T cells from blood, obtained 24 months after liver transplant. CDR3 sequence reads: CASSRDQSSYEQYF. CDR3 nucleotides: TGCGCCAGCAGCCGGGACCAAAGCTCCTACGAGCAGTACTTC.